One and the same sample provided the 15 T cell receptor beta chains below, sequenced in a study of cytomegalovirus exposure and HLA in healthy donors. The PCR employed 60 Vbeta primers together with 13 Jbeta primers. Some clones are missing from TCRdb's copy, which holds only in-frame ones; the method was immunoSEQ multiplex PCR. The table has about 190,000 clones, roughly 79% seen once. Specimen: PBMCs. Receptor source: a young woman in good health and CMV-seronegative.

The gene calls are TRBV27 and TRBJ1-5; D uncertain. The CDR3 sequence is 16 residues long. The germline V gene has CDR1 MNHEY and CDR2 SMNVEV (reference sequence). V lost 1 base, J lost 0 bases, and 10 bases lay in between. The CDR3 protein is CASSLLTGNSNQPQHF. The CDR3 DNA is TGTGCCAGCAGTTTATTAACGGGAAATAGCAATCAGCCCCAGCATTTT.

In its sample, this clone was seen once. The CDR3 nucleotides are TGTGCCACCTCGACAGGCAGCAACGAGCAGTACTTC. The encoded protein is CATSTGSNEQYF. The V call is TRBV7-9, the J call TRBJ2-7; D may be TRBD1 (6 bases). This CDR3 contains 12 residues. The V end was cut by 10 bases, the J end by 5 bases, with 15 bases between. Germline V CDR1 and CDR2: SEHNR, FQNEAQ (reference sequence).

This clone came up once. The chain uses TRBV6-1 and TRBJ2-1; D not certain. This CDR3 is built from 17 residues. Deletions cut 2 bases from V and 5 bases from J, with 19 bases between. Looked up from germline, CDR1 is MNHNS and CDR2 is SASEGT. CDR3 loop: CASSEPNARGLDNEQFF. Here the CDR3 DNA reads TGTGCCAGCAGTGAACCCAATGCCAGAGGCCTCGACAATGAGCAGTTCTTC.

The rearrangement joins TRBV5-1 to TRBJ2-7, with D tentatively TRBD1 (5 bases). Per germline, CDR1 SGHRS and CDR2 YFSETQ. This CDR3 is built from 15 residues. V lost 0 bases to trimming and J lost 2 bases, with 12 bases between them. The CDR3 protein is CASSLDRTTTYEQYF. The CDR3, as DNA: TGCGCCAGCAGCTTGGATAGGACAACCACCTACGAGCAGTACTTC. Using reference TRBV5-1 and TRBJ2-7 for the parts outside the CDR3, the full variable domain is KAGVTQTPRYLIKTRGQQVTLSCSPISGHRSVSWYQQTPGQGLQFLFEYFSETQRNKGNFPGRFSGRQFSNSRSEMNVSTLELGDSALYLCASSLDRTTTYEQYFGPGTRLTVT.

The gene calls are TRBV5-1 and TRBJ1-6; TRBD1 aligns across 8 bases. V lost 2 bases, J lost 13 bases, and 11 bases stayed unmatched. This CDR3 comprises 15 residues. The germline gives CDR1 SGHRS, CDR2 YFSETQ. For the CDR3, the DNA is TGCGCCAGCAGCTTACTCCGGGACAGGTCGGCGCCCCTCCACTTT. Encoded protein: CASSLLRDRSAPLHF. Full variable domain (outside the CDR3, taken from reference TRBV5-1 and TRBJ1-6): KAGVTQTPRYLIKTRGQQVTLSCSPISGHRSVSWYQQTPGQGLQFLFEYFSETQRNKGNFPGRFSGRQFSNSRSEMNVSTLELGDSALYLCASSLLRDRSAPLHFGNGTRLTVT.

The rearrangement uses TRBV28 and TRBJ1-1, with D hard to call. CDR1 is MDHEN, CDR2 SYDVKM, per germline. Trimming took off 4 bases at V and 1 base at J, with 19 bases between the two ends. The CDR3 covers 17 residues. The CDR3 is CASSSYPLAGQNTEAFF. In nucleotides, the CDR3 is TGTGCCAGCAGTTCGTATCCCTTAGCGGGCCAGAACACTGAAGCTTTCTTT.

This chain connects TRBV6-1 to TRBJ2-7, with a weak D call TRBD1 (6 bases). Germline V gives CDR1 MNHNS, CDR2 SASEGT. CDR3 length equals 17 residues. Deletions cut 2 bases from V and 1 base from J, with 18 bases between. This chain's CDR3 is CASSEYPQGTISYEQYF. Here the CDR3 DNA reads TGTGCCAGCAGTGAATACCCACAGGGTACTATTTCCTACGAGCAGTACTTC.

The V gene is TRBV28, the J gene TRBJ2-2; 7 bases fit TRBD2. V was pared by 6 bases and J by 0 bases, with 7 bases of the junction left unmatched. This CDR3 has 16 amino acids. The V gene's germline CDR1 is MDHEN and CDR2 SYDVKM. CDR3 in DNA: TGTGCCAGCAGCCCCCGGCTAGCGGCGAACACCGGGGAGCTGTTTTTT. It translates to CASSPRLAANTGELFF.

The chain combines TRBV5-1 with TRBJ2-3; TRBD2 matches at 11 bases. Germline V gene sequence: CDR1 SGHRS, CDR2 YFSETQ. Trimming at V came to 4 bases and at J to 0 bases, leaving 4 bases not matched to a gene. This CDR3 region has 16 residues. The CDR3 DNA sequence: TGCGCCAGCAGCATTGGACTAGCGGGTAGCACAGATACGCAGTATTTT. This encodes CASSIGLAGSTDTQYF.

This chain links TRBV6-1 with TRBJ2-5, with D tentatively TRBD1 (5 bases). The DNA matches TRBJ2-7 better at its end, which makes the J call doubtful. This CDR3 is built from 13 residues. Germline V gives CDR1 MNHNS, CDR2 SASEGT. DNA of the CDR3: TGTGCCATACACGTACCTACAGGCTACGAGCAGTACTTC. It codes for CAIHVPTGYEQYF.

The rearrangement uses TRBV5-1 and TRBJ2-4; 7 nucleotides agree with TRBD2. Germline V gene sequence: CDR1 SGHRS, CDR2 YFSETQ. The CDR3 is 13 residues long. The J segment lost 6 bases and the V segment lost 4 bases, leaving 4 bases of the junction unmatched. For the CDR3, the DNA is TGCGCCAGCAGCGAAAGGGAGGGAAACATTCAGTACTTC. The encoded protein is CASSEREGNIQYF.

The chain has TRBV2 and TRBJ2-2; 10 nucleotides match TRBD2. J lost 6 bases, V lost 7 bases, and 5 bases had no gene match. CDR1 and CDR2 (germline): SNHLY, FYNNEI. There are 14 residues in the CDR3. CDR3 loop: CASTSGRYAGELFF. The CDR3 DNA reads as TGTGCCAGCACTAGCGGGAGATACGCCGGGGAGCTGTTTTTT.

Comment on this clone: The junction and the germline gene differ at one end; a read error may be behind it. J is TRBJ1-2 and V is TRBV20-1; a possible D gene is TRBD1 (6 bases). This CDR3 region has 11 residues. Germline V gives CDR1 DFQATT, CDR2 SNEGSKA (reference sequence). CDR3 in DNA: TGCAGTGCTACCGGCACGCCGGGACAATTCTTC. Its protein is CSATGTPGQFF.

The rearrangement uses TRBV9 and TRBJ2-1, with TRBD2 identical over 11 bases. Germline-derived CDR1 and CDR2 are SGDLS and YYNGEE. The ends lost 0 bases at V and 7 bases at J; junction bases unmatched: 3. The CDR3 has 15 residues. The CDR3 nucleotides read TGTGCCAGCAGCGTAGGTTCTAGCGGGAGGAATGAGCAGTTCTTC. Translated: CASSVGSSGRNEQFF. Complete variable domain (other parts from reference TRBV9 and TRBJ2-1): DSGVTQTPKHLITATGQRVTLRCSPRSGDLSVYWYQQSLDQGLQFLIQYYNGEERAKGNILERFSAQQFPDLHSELNLSSLELGDSALYFCASSVGSSGRNEQFFGPGTRLTVL.

J is TRBJ2-2 and V is TRBV6-5, with D perhaps matching TRBD1 (7 bases). CDR1 and CDR2 (germline): MNHEY, SVGAGI. Trimming removed 7 bases at V and 7 bases at J, with 19 bases between. This CDR3 region has 15 residues. The CDR3 DNA reads as TGTGCCAGCATCTCCCCGGCAGGGGGACTCGGGGAGCTGTTTTTT. Translated: CASISPAGGLGELFF.